The source of this TCR beta chain is a study of blood T cell repertoires in COVID-19. The assay was immunoSEQ multiplex PCR, and TCRdb's table has in-frame clones only and misses some. The sample shows around 26,000 clones, about 90% of them seen only once. Germline loops: CDR1 LGHDT, CDR2 YNNKEL (reference sequence). Trimming took 3 bases from V and 5 from J, leaving 10 bases between them. CDR3 length: 14 residues. The gene calls are TRBV3-1 (or the pseudogene TRBV3-2) and TRBJ1-4, with a tentative D call TRBD1 (6 bases). This sequence originates from a human donor in a cohort sampled during active COVID-19. Source material: peripheral blood. In DNA, the CDR3 is TGTGCCAGCAGCCAGCAGGGGTTGAATGAAAAACTGTTTTTT. Residues: CASSQQGLNEKLFF.